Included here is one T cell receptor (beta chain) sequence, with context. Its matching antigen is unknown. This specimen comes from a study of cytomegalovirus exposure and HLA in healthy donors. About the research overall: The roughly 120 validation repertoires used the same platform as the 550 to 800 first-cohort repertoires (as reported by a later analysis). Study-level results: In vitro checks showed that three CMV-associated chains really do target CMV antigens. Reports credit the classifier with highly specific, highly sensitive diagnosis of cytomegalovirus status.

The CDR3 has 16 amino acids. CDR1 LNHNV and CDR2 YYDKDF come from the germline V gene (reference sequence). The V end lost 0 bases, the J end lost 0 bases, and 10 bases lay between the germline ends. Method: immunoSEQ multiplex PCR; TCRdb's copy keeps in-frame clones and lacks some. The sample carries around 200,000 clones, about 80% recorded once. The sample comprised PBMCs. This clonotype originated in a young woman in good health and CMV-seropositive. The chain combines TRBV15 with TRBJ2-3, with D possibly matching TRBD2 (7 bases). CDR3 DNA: TGTGCCACCAGCAGAGAGGGGAGGGGGAGCACAGATACGCAGTATTTT. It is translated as CATSREGRGSTDTQYF. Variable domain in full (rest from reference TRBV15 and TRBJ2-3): DAMVIQNPRYQVTQFGKPVTLSCSQTLNHNVMYWYQQKSSQAPKLLFHYYDKDFNNEADTPDNFQSRRPNTSFCFLDIRSPGLGDTAMYLCATSREGRGSTDTQYFGPGTRLTVL.